These 21 T cell receptor beta chains share one sample of origin, sequenced in a study of T-cell memory formation after mild COVID-19. TCRdb re-analysed the 5' RACE reads in MiXCR, keeping a single row per CDR3 protein. The repertoire holds about 560,000 distinct CDR3 sequences, 20% to 25% seen once, with 8.4% in the top ten. The sample taken for sequencing was PBMCs or a T cell subset sorted from them (not recorded which). The receptors were gathered from an adult woman who had mild COVID-19 (a few samples of this study predate the infection). Cell type and time point are not known.

The chain recombines TRBV24-1 with TRBJ2-6; 7 nucleotides align to TRBD1. The V segment lost 3 bases and the J segment 8 bases; nucleotides outside the gene matches: 9. CDR1 is KGHDR and CDR2 is SFDVKD in the germline V gene. The CDR3 has 16 amino acids. This chain's CDR3 is CATSDPTGDRTNVLTF. The CDR3 DNA reads TGTGCCACCAGTGATCCAACAGGGGACCGGACCAACGTCCTGACTTTC.

This clonotype was counted a single time. The gene calls are TRBV6-6 and TRBJ2-4; the D is unclear. With 0 bases removed from V and 1 base from J, the gap between germline ends came to 10 bases. Germline CDR1 reads MNHNY; CDR2 reads SVGAGI (reference sequence). This CDR3 contains 16 residues. In DNA, the CDR3 is TGTGCCAGCAGTTACTCGTGGTCCACGGCCAAAAACATTCAGTACTTC. Residues: CASSYSWSTAKNIQYF.

This chain connects TRBV12-3 or TRBV12-4 to TRBJ1-1; D perhaps matches TRBD1 (6 bases). With 6 bases removed from V and 9 bases from J, the gap between germline ends came to 17 bases. The CDR3 has 13 residues. Here the CDR3 DNA reads TGTGCCAGCAGAGAAACAGGGTTGGGCAAAGCTTTCTTT. It translates to CASRETGLGKAFF.

This CDR3 reads CASSSPQGQRYF. CDR3 bases: TGTGCCAGCTCATCCCCTCAGGGACAGAGGTATTTT. The genes are TRBV18 and TRBJ2-3, with TRBD1 matching 7 bases. This CDR3 spans 12 amino acids. CDR1 and CDR2 from the germline V gene are KGHSH and LQKENI. Trimming removed 5 bases from V and 14 bases from J; junction bases left unmatched: 10.

The chain's CDR3 is CASSSGGEGNQPQHF. The CDR3 nucleotides are TGTGCCAGCAGTTCAGGGGGCGAGGGCAATCAGCCCCAGCATTTT. The chain recombines TRBV12-3 or TRBV12-4 with TRBJ1-5; TRBD1 aligns across 8 bases. V lost 4 bases, J lost 2 bases, and 4 bases stayed unmatched. This CDR3 contains 15 residues.

V and J are TRBV9 and TRBJ2-2, with 7 bases matching TRBD2. This CDR3 region has 13 residues. The V gene end was trimmed by 5 bases and the J gene end by 4 bases; junction bases not matched to a gene: 2. Germline assignment: CDR1 SGDLS and CDR2 YYNGEE. CDR3 region: CASRGEGTGELFF. CDR3 sequence (DNA): TGTGCCAGCAGAGGGGAGGGCACCGGGGAGCTGTTTTTT. The entire variable domain, with the rest obtained from reference TRBV9 and TRBJ2-2, is as follows: DSGVTQTPKHLITATGQRVTLRCSPRSGDLSVYWYQQSLDQGLQFLIQYYNGEERAKGNILERFSAQQFPDLHSELNLSSLELGDSALYFCASRGEGTGELFFGEGSRLTVL.

In its sample, this clonotype was seen a few times. The chain links TRBV5-1 to TRBJ2-5; 7 nucleotides line up with TRBD1. Trimming at V came to 2 bases and at J to 5 bases, leaving 6 bases not matched to a gene. The length of the CDR3 is 14 residues. Germline loops: CDR1 SGHRS, CDR2 YFSETQ. The CDR3 sequence is CASSFSTGKETQYF. The CDR3, as DNA: TGCGCCAGCAGCTTTTCGACAGGGAAGGAGACCCAGTACTTC.

This clonotype was detected only a few times. V is TRBV6-6 and J is TRBJ2-1, with unresolved D. This CDR3 has 15 amino acids. V dropped 2 bases and J dropped 5 bases, with 13 bases sitting between them. Germline CDR1 MNHNY, CDR2 SVGAGI (reference sequence). The CDR3 coding sequence is TGTGCCAGCAGTTACCCGCGTTTTCAGAACAATGAGCAGTTCTTC. Its protein is CASSYPRFQNNEQFF.

CDR3 residues: CASSRTGLYQNTEAFF. DNA of the CDR3: TGTGCCAGCAGCAGAACAGGGTTGTACCAGAACACTGAAGCTTTCTTT. V gene TRBV7-2 combines with J gene TRBJ1-1; perhaps TRBD1 as D (6 bases). Trimming removed 5 bases from V and 1 base from J, with 17 bases in between. Germline V gives CDR1 SGHTA, CDR2 FQGNSA. This CDR3 comprises 16 residues.

The chain carries TRBV5-1 and TRBJ1-3; D may be TRBD1 (5 bases). This CDR3 spans 15 amino acids. The germline V gene has CDR1 SGHRS and CDR2 YFSETQ. V was shortened by 4 bases and J by 0 bases, with 11 bases between the two germline ends. The CDR3 region is CASSEKDSSGNTIYF. The DNA of the CDR3 is TGCGCCAGCAGCGAGAAAGACAGCTCTGGAAACACCATATATTTT.

Ten or more counts support this clonotype. The V call is TRBV7-9, the J call TRBJ1-2; no reliable D call. V was trimmed by 7 bases and J by 0 bases, leaving 9 bases between them. Germline V gives CDR1 SEHNR, CDR2 FQNEAQ (reference sequence). The CDR3 runs 13 residues. CDR3 protein: CASNFDPNYGYTF. As DNA, the CDR3 is TGTGCCAGCAACTTTGACCCTAACTATGGCTACACCTTC.

The rearrangement uses TRBV7-8 and TRBJ2-5; maybe TRBD2 (6 bases). Germline lookup yields CDR1 SGHVS and CDR2 FQNEAQ. The V and J ends lost 3 bases and 1 base respectively, with 15 bases between them. This CDR3 has 16 amino acids. CDR3 sequence reads: CASSLATLGGQETQYF. CDR3 DNA: TGTGCCAGCAGCTTGGCAACACTGGGGGGCCAAGAGACCCAGTACTTC.

There are a few counts of this clonotype. This chain uses TRBV5-1 with TRBJ2-5; TRBD2 aligns across 7 bases. This CDR3 is 14 amino acids long. Trimming took 4 bases from V and 2 from J; bases not matched to a gene: 5. The germline V gene encodes CDR1 SGHRS and CDR2 YFSETQ. The DNA of the CDR3 is TGCGCCAGCAGCGCTGGGGGGGGGCAAGAGACCCAGTACTTC. Protein sequence: CASSAGGGQETQYF.

This chain joins TRBV10-3 and TRBJ2-1; 9 nucleotides align to TRBD2. The V gene end was trimmed by 0 bases and the J gene end by 2 bases; junction bases not matched to a gene: 14. CDR3 size: 20 residues. CDR1 and CDR2 (germline): ENHRY, SYGVKD. The CDR3 sequence: CAISESRLRIGTSPYNEQFF. In nucleotides, the CDR3 is TGTGCCATCAGTGAGTCGAGACTCAGGATCGGGACTAGCCCCTACAATGAGCAGTTCTTC.

The V call is TRBV20-1, the J call TRBJ2-3; tentative D call: TRBD2 (5 bases). Per germline, CDR1 DFQATT and CDR2 SNEGSKA (reference sequence). V lost 6 bases to trimming and J lost 2 bases, with 12 bases between them. The CDR3 sequence is 13 residues long. The CDR3 spells CSASGNPTDTQYF. CDR3 DNA sequence: TGCAGTGCCTCCGGGAATCCCACAGATACGCAGTATTTT.

The chain links TRBV7-2 to TRBJ1-5; D uncertain. The CDR3 runs 13 residues. The V end lost 2 bases, the J end lost 7 bases, and 9 bases lay between the germline ends. Germline V CDR1 and CDR2: SGHTA, FQGNSA. CDR3 residues: CASSLNAFQPQHF. For the CDR3, the DNA is TGTGCCAGCAGCTTAAACGCATTCCAGCCCCAGCATTTT.

At least ten counts were recorded for this clonotype. The V call is TRBV7-9, the J call TRBJ1-2; D is uncertain. V lost 3 bases, J lost 2 bases, and 13 bases lay in between. Germline lookup yields CDR1 SEHNR and CDR2 FQNEAQ (reference sequence). The CDR3 runs to 15 residues. The CDR3: CASSFIETWNYGYTF. The DNA of the CDR3 is TGTGCCAGCAGCTTTATCGAGACTTGGAACTATGGCTACACCTTC.

The chain is built from TRBV7-2 and TRBJ1-5, with D unclear. The ends were cut back, 6 bases at V and 6 bases at J, with 15 bases in the middle. Germline V lookup: CDR1 SGHTA, CDR2 FQGNSA. The CDR3 length is 14 residues. The CDR3 bases are TGTGCCAGCAGACCAACCGGGTTGGGTCAGCCCCAGCATTTT. It codes for CASRPTGLGQPQHF.

This clonotype was recorded many times. This chain connects TRBV7-2 to TRBJ2-3; D might be TRBD1 or TRBD2, each matching 6 bases. The CDR3 consists of 17 residues. V lost 2 bases, J lost 0 bases, and 15 bases lay in between. Germline V gene lookup returns CDR1 SGHTA and CDR2 FQGNSA. CDR3 sequence reads: CASSLSGADSSTDTQYF. CDR3 nucleotide sequence: TGTGCCAGCAGCTTATCGGGGGCCGACTCTAGCACAGATACGCAGTATTTT.

The rearrangement uses TRBV7-9 and TRBJ1-2, with D possibly being TRBD1 (5 bases). V was cut by 10 bases and J by 4 bases, with 25 bases left in between. This CDR3 is 16 amino acids long. Germline-derived CDR1 and CDR2 are SEHNR and FQNEAQ (reference sequence). CDR3 nucleotides: TGTGCCAACAGGAGGCCAGCCGACCTAACTATCTATGGCTACACCTTC. Protein sequence: CANRRPADLTIYGYTF.

The sample holds one count of this clonotype. The chain carries TRBV7-8 and TRBJ1-5; D is unclear. Germline V gene sequence: CDR1 SGHVS, CDR2 FQNEAQ. The CDR3 is 16 amino acids. V was shortened by 4 bases and J by 7 bases, with 20 bases between the two germline ends. In DNA form, the CDR3 reads TGTGCCAGCAGCTCCGAATACACCGGCCGCGACCAGCCCCAGCATTTT. This codes for CASSSEYTGRDQPQHF.